This is a list of T cell receptor beta chains from one sample in a study of blood T cell repertoires in COVID-19. Profiling relied on immunoSEQ multiplex PCR, and the TCRdb table lists in-frame clones only, not all of them. The sample holds roughly 130,000 clones, over 80% seen once. Sequencing was carried out using peripheral blood. The receptors originated from a man aged 25 to 45 with COVID-19, enrolled during active disease. Each CDR3 is given with its conserved first and last residue. A D gene is named only where the DNA matches it firmly. Clone size is shown for a subset of rows, as once, few, many or a class of expanded clone.

D | J | V | size | DNA | CDR3
- | TRBJ1-1 | TRBV7-9 | once | TGTGCCAGCAGCGCCCGGGGGGTCGGCAGCCCTGAAGCTTTCTTT | CASSARGVGSPEAFF
- | TRBJ1-1 | TRBV4-2 | - | TGTGCCAGCAGCCAAGAGGCAGACACTGAAGCTTTCTTT | CASSQEADTEAFF
TRBD1 | TRBJ2-7 | TRBV9 | - | TGTGCCAGCAGCCCCCGGGACAGACCCTACGAGCAGTACTTC | CASSPRDRPYEQYF
- | TRBJ1-2 | TRBV7-2 | - | TGTGCCAGCAGCTCCCGACAACGAACTAACTATGGCTACACCTTC | CASSSRQRTNYGYTF
TRBD2 | TRBJ2-3 | TRBV9 | - | TGTGCCAGCAGTCCGACTAGCGGGCGGGGAGATACGCAGTATTTT | CASSPTSGRGDTQYF
- | TRBJ2-4 | TRBV30 | - | TGTGCCTGGAGTGGCGGTTTCCTACGAGCCAAAAACATTCAGTACTTC | CAWSGGFLRAKNIQYF
TRBD2 | TRBJ2-1 | TRBV10-3 | - | TGTGCCATCAGTGATCGCCGGACTAGCGGTCCCAATGAGCAGTTCTTC | CAISDRRTSGPNEQFF
- | TRBJ2-1 | TRBV6-4 | many | TGTGCCAGCAGTGACGACTCCTCCCAAATCAATGAGCAGTTCTTC | CASSDDSSQINEQFF
- | TRBJ2-5 | TRBV27 | - | TGTGCCAGCAGACAAACCTCCGGACACGGCCGGGAGACCCAGTACTTC | CASRQTSGHGRETQYF
TRBD1 | TRBJ1-6 | TRBV7-9 | - | TGTGCCAGCAGCCCAGGGGGGCCAGGAGCATATTCACCCCTCCACTTT | CASSPGGPGAYSPLHF
TRBD2 | TRBJ2-1 | TRBV19 | - | TGTGCCAGTACCCCCCGGCGGGAGTCCCATGAGCAGTTCTTC | CASTPRRESHEQFF
- | TRBJ1-1 | TRBV7-9 | few | TGTGCCAGCAGCAAATGGACACCCATAACCACTGAAGCTTTCTTT | CASSKWTPITTEAFF
- | TRBJ2-3 | TRBV19 | - | TGTGCCAGTAGTATAGATGACGGGTCTAGCACAGATACGCAGTATTTT | CASSIDDGSSTDTQYF
- | TRBJ2-7 | TRBV5-1 | once | TGCGCCAGCAGCTTCAGGGACGAGCAGTACTTC | CASSFRDEQYF
- | TRBJ2-1 | TRBV2 | - | TGTGCCAGCAGTGAACACCCCGGAGCGGTCAATGAGCAGTTCTTC | CASSEHPGAVNEQFF
TRBD2 | TRBJ2-7 | TRBV11-3 | - | TGTGCCAGCAGCCTCGGCATAGGACTAGCGGGGGACGAGCAGTACTTC | CASSLGIGLAGDEQYF
- | TRBJ1-6 | TRBV2 | - | TGTGCCAGCAATCTGGGGAGGGCCTATAATTCACCCCTCCACTTT | CASNLGRAYNSPLHF
TRBD2 | TRBJ2-7 | TRBV10-1 | once | TGCGCCAGCAGTGGGAAGCGGGAGATAGGTCGGTACGAGCAGTACTTC | CASSGKREIGRYEQYF
TRBD1 | TRBJ1-3 | TRBV2 | - | TGTGCCAGCAGTCCCGGGACAGCCCAAAATCCTGGAAACACCATATATTTT | CASSPGTAQNPGNTIYF
- | TRBJ1-1 | TRBV4-1 | - | TGCGCCAGCAGCCACAAAGAAAACTATGACACTGAAGCTTTCTTT | CASSHKENYDTEAFF
- | TRBJ2-1 | TRBV6-2/TRBV6-3 | - | TGTGCCAGCAGTGTTCGGACAGCTTCCTCCTACAATGAGCAGTTCTTC | CASSVRTASSYNEQFF
- | TRBJ1-2 | TRBV12-5 | - | TGTGCTAGTGGTTTCTCTCAGATCTATGGCTACACCTTC | CASGFSQIYGYTF
- | TRBJ1-5 | TRBV21-1 | - | TGTGCCAGCAGCCCCTGCCGTAGGGCGGACTACTATAGCAATCAGCCCCAGCATTTT | CASSPCRRADYYSNQPQHF
TRBD1 | TRBJ2-7 | TRBV6-6 | few | TGTGCCAGCAGTTCCACCGGGACAGGGGACGAGCAGTACTTC | CASSSTGTGDEQYF
TRBD1 | TRBJ2-3 | TRBV18 | - | TGTGCCAGCTCACTGGACAGGGGAACGCTTACGCAGTATTTT | CASSLDRGTLTQYF
- | TRBJ1-5 | TRBV7-9 | - | TGTGCCAGCAGCCAAACAACAGGGCCCTATCGCAATCAGCCCCAGCATTTT | CASSQTTGPYRNQPQHF
TRBD2 | TRBJ2-1 | TRBV11-2 | few | TGTGCCAGCAGCTACACACTAGCGCCTCCTAGCAATGAGCAGTTCTTC | CASSYTLAPPSNEQFF
- | TRBJ1-5 | TRBV7-9 | - | TGTGCCAGCAGCTTAGGGGCACAGGGCAATCAGCCCCAGCATTTT | CASSLGAQGNQPQHF
- | TRBJ1-3 | TRBV3-1/TRBV3-2 | - | TGTGCCAGCAGCCGCCCGGGGGGCTCTGGAAACACCATATATTTT | CASSRPGGSGNTIYF
- | TRBJ2-7 | TRBV2 | - | TGTGCCAGCACGCACCCAGGGTCCTACGAGCAGTACTTC | CASTHPGSYEQYF
- | TRBJ2-1 | TRBV5-6 | - | TGTGCCAGCAGCTACGACAGGTTATCCTACAATGAGCAGTTCTTC | CASSYDRLSYNEQFF
TRBD1 | TRBJ2-5 | TRBV28 | once | TGTGCCAGCAGTACCACAGGGGGCGAGATGGAGACCCAGTACTTC | CASSTTGGEMETQYF
TRBD2 | TRBJ2-1 | TRBV24-1 | - | TGTGCCACCAGTGATTTTTCGAGCGGGATCGGGAATGAGCAGTTCTTC | CATSDFSSGIGNEQFF
TRBD2 | TRBJ2-1 | TRBV7-2 | - | TGTGCCAGCAGCTTTGGCGGGAGTAGCAATGAGCAGTTCTTC | CASSFGGSSNEQFF
TRBD2 | TRBJ2-7 | TRBV19 | - | TGTGCCACCTCGGCCGCACTAGCGGGACCCTACGAGCAGTACTTC | CATSAALAGPYEQYF
TRBD1 | TRBJ1-3 | TRBV18 | - | TGTGCCAGCTCACGGGGACAGGGTAACTCTGGAAACACCATATATTTT | CASSRGQGNSGNTIYF
TRBD1 | TRBJ1-6 | TRBV10-3 | - | TGTGCCATCAGTGAGACAGGGGTTCCTTTCCACTTT | CAISETGVPFHF
- | TRBJ1-1 | TRBV2 | once | TGTGCCAGCAGTGCTCGTCAGCCACTAGAAGCTTTCTTT | CASSARQPLEAFF
TRBD1 | TRBJ1-1 | TRBV29-1 | - | TGCAGCGGCAGAGGGACAGGGCGGAACACTGAAGCTTTCTTT | CSGRGTGRNTEAFF
TRBD2 | TRBJ2-1 | TRBV5-1 | - | TGCGCCAGCAGCCACCAGACTAGCGGAGGGTACAATGAGCAGTTCTTC | CASSHQTSGGYNEQFF
TRBD1 | TRBJ1-2 | TRBV7-8 | - | TGTGCCAGCAGCCGGACCAGGGGGTCGAATGGCTACACCTTC | CASSRTRGSNGYTF
TRBD1 | TRBJ2-7 | TRBV25-1 | once | TGTGCCAGCATGGGACAGGGTAAAGGTGACGAGCAGTACTTC | CASMGQGKGDEQYF